This is a list of T cell receptor beta chains from one sample in a study of blood T cell repertoires in COVID-19. The method was immunoSEQ multiplex PCR; TCRdb's version includes in-frame clones alone and lacks a portion of them. The table shows 200,000 to 250,000 clones, with approximately 80% occurring only once. The sequenced sample consisted of PBMCs or T cells enriched from blood (not recorded which). These receptors all stem from a woman aged 55 to 70 who had recovered from COVID-19. The CDR3 runs from the conserved cysteine through the conserved F or W. D genes are given only for firm matches. Expanded clones get a size class; other rows say once, few or many, or leave the size out.

V	size	J	D	CDR3	DNA
TRBV4-1	NA	TRBJ1-2	TRBD1	CASSLVGQGVDGYTF	TGCGCCAGCAGCCTAGTAGGACAGGGAGTGGATGGCTACACCTTC
TRBV15	few	TRBJ2-5	NA	CATSPHSSGRETQYF	TGTGCCACCAGCCCCCACTCTTCCGGCAGGGAGACCCAGTACTTC
TRBV7-2	NA	TRBJ1-3	NA	CASSLVPDLGNTIYF	TGTGCCAGCAGCTTAGTCCCGGACTTAGGAAACACCATATATTTT
TRBV11-2	NA	TRBJ2-1	TRBD2	CASSLQTSGNEQFF	TGTGCCAGCAGCCTCCAGACTAGCGGGAATGAGCAGTTCTTC
TRBV5-1	NA	TRBJ2-1	TRBD1	CASSEVPAGTGANNEQFF	TGCGCCAGCAGCGAAGTGCCAGCCGGGACAGGGGCCAACAATGAGCAGTTCTTC
TRBV18	NA	TRBJ2-1	NA	CASKNGSSYNEQFF	TGTGCCAGTAAAAACGGGAGTTCCTACAATGAGCAGTTCTTC
TRBV6-5	NA	TRBJ1-2	TRBD1	CASSIQGDYGYTF	TGTGCCAGCAGCATACAGGGGGACTATGGCTACACCTTC
TRBV6-5	NA	TRBJ2-5	NA	CASSIRDTQETQYF	TGTGCCAGCAGCATCCGGGACACACAAGAGACCCAGTACTTC
TRBV4-3	NA	TRBJ1-4	NA	CASSLQWGSHPPPTNEKLFF	TGCGCCAGCAGCCTACAATGGGGCAGCCACCCACCCCCAACTAATGAAAAACTGTTTTTT
TRBV7-3	NA	TRBJ1-2	NA	CASSSTQIDYTF	TGTGCCAGCAGCTCCACACAGATAGACTACACCTTC
TRBV3-1/TRBV3-2	NA	TRBJ1-1	NA	CASSRGRTAFF	TGTGCCAGCAGCCGAGGGAGGACAGCTTTCTTT
TRBV2	NA	TRBJ1-6	NA	CASSGQNNSPLHF	TGTGCCAGCAGCGGACAGAATAATTCACCCCTCCACTTT
TRBV6-5	NA	TRBJ2-1	TRBD1	CASSPPTGGHNEQFF	TGTGCCAGCAGTCCCCCAACAGGGGGCCACAATGAGCAGTTCTTC
TRBV6-2/TRBV6-3	NA	TRBJ2-1	TRBD2	CASSLGLAGVRGNEQFF	TGTGCCAGCAGCCTGGGACTAGCGGGAGTAAGGGGCAATGAGCAGTTCTTC
TRBV15	NA	TRBJ2-3	TRBD2	CATSRAPAGGADTQYF	TGTGCCACCAGCAGAGCCCCAGCGGGAGGGGCAGATACGCAGTATTTT
TRBV4-2	NA	TRBJ2-5	TRBD2	CASSQSMTSGVQETQYF	TGTGCCAGCAGCCAATCAATGACTAGCGGGGTACAAGAGACCCAGTACTTC
TRBV10-3	NA	TRBJ1-2	NA	CAASEDSNYGYTF	TGTGCCGCTTCAGAAGACAGTAACTATGGCTACACCTTC
TRBV4-3	NA	TRBJ2-7	TRBD2	CASSQEPSGGPYEQYF	TGCGCCAGCAGCCAAGAGCCCAGCGGGGGGCCTTACGAGCAGTACTTC
TRBV10-3	NA	TRBJ2-7	TRBD1	CAITKGQGVGEQYF	TGTGCCATCACTAAGGGACAGGGGGTAGGAGAGCAGTACTTC
TRBV21-1	NA	TRBJ1-1	NA	CASSAYEEVWQTTEAFF	TGTGCCAGCAGTGCTTATGAGGAAGTTTGGCAAACGACTGAAGCTTTCTTT
TRBV11-3	NA	TRBJ1-1	NA	CASSSPENTEAFF	TGTGCCAGCAGCAGCCCTGAGAACACTGAAGCTTTCTTT
TRBV14	NA	TRBJ2-2	NA	CASSQTGVGTGELFF	TGTGCCAGCAGCCAAACGGGAGTGGGCACCGGGGAGCTGTTTTTT
TRBV14	NA	TRBJ1-2	NA	CASSQADSHREVYYGYTF	TGTGCCAGCAGCCAGGCCGATAGTCATAGGGAGGTGTACTATGGCTACACCTTC